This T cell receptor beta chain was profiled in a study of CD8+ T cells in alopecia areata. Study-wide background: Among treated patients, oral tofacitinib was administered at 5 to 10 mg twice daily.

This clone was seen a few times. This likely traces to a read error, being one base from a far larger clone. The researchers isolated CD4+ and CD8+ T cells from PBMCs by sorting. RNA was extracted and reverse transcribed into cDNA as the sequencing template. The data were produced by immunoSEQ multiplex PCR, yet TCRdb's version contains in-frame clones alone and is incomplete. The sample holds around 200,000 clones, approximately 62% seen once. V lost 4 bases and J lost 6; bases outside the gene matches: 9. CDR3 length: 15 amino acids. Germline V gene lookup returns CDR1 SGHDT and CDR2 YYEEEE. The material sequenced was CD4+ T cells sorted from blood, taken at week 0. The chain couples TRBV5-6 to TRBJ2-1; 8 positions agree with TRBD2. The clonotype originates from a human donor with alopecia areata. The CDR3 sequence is CASSTGLAGANEQFF. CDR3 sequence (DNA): TGTGCCAGCAGCACCGGACTAGCAGGGGCCAATGAGCAGTTCTTC.